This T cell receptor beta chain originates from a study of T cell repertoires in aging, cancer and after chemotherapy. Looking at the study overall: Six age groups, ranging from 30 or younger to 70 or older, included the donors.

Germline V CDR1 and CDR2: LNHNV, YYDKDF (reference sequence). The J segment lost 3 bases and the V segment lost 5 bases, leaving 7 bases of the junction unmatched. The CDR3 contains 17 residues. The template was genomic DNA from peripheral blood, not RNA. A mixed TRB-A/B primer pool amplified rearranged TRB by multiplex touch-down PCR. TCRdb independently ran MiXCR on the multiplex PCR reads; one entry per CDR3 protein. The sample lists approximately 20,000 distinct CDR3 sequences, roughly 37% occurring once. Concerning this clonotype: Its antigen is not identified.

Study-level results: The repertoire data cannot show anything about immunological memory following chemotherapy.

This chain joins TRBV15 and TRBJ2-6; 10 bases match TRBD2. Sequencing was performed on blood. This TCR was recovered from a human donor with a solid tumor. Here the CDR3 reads CATSAKRGGDGANVLTF. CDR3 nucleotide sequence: TGTGCCACCAGCGCGAAGCGGGGGGGGGATGGGGCCAACGTCCTGACTTTC.